Shown below are 6 T cell receptor beta chains from a single sample sequenced in a study of tumor-infiltrating lymphocytes in primary liver carcinoma listed by TCRdb under 2017. TRIzol reagent was used to extract blood RNA from unsorted whole blood, while the DNeasy Blood & Tissue kit provided the germline DNA. Instrument used: Illumina HiSeq 2500. TCRbeta-specific cDNA was reverse-transcribed from about 520 ng total RNA using a constant-region primer and ProtoScript II reverse transcriptase. TCRbeta libraries were built with three nested multiplex PCR rounds, a slightly modified ARM-PCR procedure. The first two PCR rounds used multiplex TRBV1-TRBV30 forward primers with a Cbeta reverse primer, each for roughly 11 cycles. Starting from the raw public reads, TCRdb applied fastp trimming at Q25, assembled clones with MiXCR and retained in-frame beta chains. Under each unique CDR3 protein, matching rows form one entry showing the most common genes and DNA. For this sample there are 300,000 to 350,000 distinct CDR3 sequences; approximately 65% appear just once. The ten largest account for roughly 6% of the sample.

Sequenced: peripheral blood. Receptors originate from a man aged 35 to 55 with primary liver carcinoma and hepatitis B virus infection.

Only a few counts were recorded for this clonotype. The chain links TRBV10-3 to TRBJ1-3; 8 nucleotides agree with TRBD1. CDR1 ENHRY and CDR2 SYGVKD come from the germline V gene. The CDR3 is 13 amino acids. The V segment lost 6 bases and the J segment 7 bases; nucleotides outside the gene matches: 5. CDR3 residues: CAIRSGQENTIYF. The CDR3 DNA sequence: TGTGCCATCAGGTCGGGACAGGAGAACACCATATATTTT.

In this sample, this clonotype turned up a few times. The chain couples TRBV5-4 to TRBJ2-5, with TRBD2 as a possible D gene (6 bases). Looked up from germline, CDR1 is SGHNT and CDR2 is YYREEE (reference sequence). The CDR3 covers 14 residues. Trimming shortened V by 4 bases and J by 5 bases, and 15 bases separated the two germline ends. The CDR3 is CASSDEGGLETQYF. The CDR3 DNA sequence: TGTGCCAGCAGCGACGAGGGAGGTTTGGAGACCCAGTACTTC.

A few counts support this clonotype. The chain recombines TRBV6-6 with TRBJ1-1, with a possible D match to TRBD1 (5 bases). Germline-derived CDR1 and CDR2 are MNHNY and SVGAGI (reference sequence). Between the trimmed V and J ends, which lost 2 bases and 1 base, there was a span of 14 bases. The CDR3 is made up of 16 amino acids. CDR3 loop: CASSYGAGEANTEAFF. Here the CDR3 DNA reads TGTGCCAGCAGTTACGGGGCGGGCGAGGCGAACACTGAAGCTTTCTTT.

Worth noting for this clonotype: One end of the junction fails to match germline, which may point to a read error. The chain recombines TRBV12-3 or TRBV12-4 with TRBJ1-5; D gene unclear. CDR3 length equals 15 residues. CDR3 amino acids: CVSSLQELSNQPQHF. CDR3 nucleotides: TGTGTCAGCAGTTTGCAGGAACTTAGCAATCAGCCCCAGCATTTT.

Comment on this clonotype: A much larger clone lies one base from this, so it may be a read error. Because the CDR3 is missing its conserved closing phenylalanine or tryptophan, this is likely a read error. This chain connects TRBV12-3 or TRBV12-4 to TRBJ2-7; D is perhaps TRBD1 (5 bases). Trimming pared 1 base from V and 5 bases from J, leaving 12 bases between. The CDR3 covers 14 residues. CDR3 protein: CASSLEGRWDEQYL. In nucleotides, the CDR3 is TGTGCCAGCAGTTTAGAGGGGCGGTGGGACGAGCAGTACTTG.

To note about this clonotype: A much more abundant neighbour one base away suggests this may be a read error. The chain uses TRBV18 and TRBJ2-2; D unclear. Trimming left V 6 bases short and J 3 bases short, with 2 bases between. CDR1 KGHSH and CDR2 LQKENI come from the germline V gene. This CDR3 has 11 residues. CDR3 region: CASSDTGELFF. In nucleotides, the CDR3 is TGTGCCAGCTCCGACACCGGGGAGCTGTTTTTT.